These 26 T cell receptor beta chains originate from one sample sequenced in a study of blood T cell repertoires in COVID-19. Only in-frame clones appear in the TCRdb table, and some are missing; sequencing was by immunoSEQ multiplex PCR. The repertoire holds 350,000 to 550,000 clones, around 87% seen once, with 0.95% to 1.3% in the top ten. The sequencing input was PBMCs or T cells enriched from blood (not recorded which). The receptors here all came from a man aged 25-45 years who had recovered from COVID-19.

The rearrangement joins TRBV12-5 to TRBJ2-1, with a weak D call TRBD2 (6 bases). V was shortened by 6 bases and J by 8 bases, with 20 bases between the two germline ends. This CDR3 has 15 amino acids. CDR1 is LGHNT and CDR2 is FRNRAP in the germline V gene. CDR3 protein: CASGHPLAGQDEQFF. In DNA, the CDR3 is TGTGCTAGTGGACACCCTCTGGCGGGGCAGGATGAGCAGTTCTTC.

The V and J genes are TRBV5-6 and TRBJ2-1, with a possible D match to TRBD1 (5 bases). The CDR3 runs to 12 residues. Between the trimmed V and J ends, which lost 0 bases and 9 bases, there was a span of 7 bases. Per germline, CDR1 SGHDT and CDR2 YYEEEE. The CDR3 DNA reads as TGTGCCAGCAGCTTGGGGGGCAGTGAGCAGTTCTTC. Translation: CASSLGGSEQFF.

The chain carries TRBV5-1 and TRBJ1-6; D is unresolved. This CDR3 is built from 15 residues. V gave up 5 bases and J gave up 0 bases, with 9 bases separating them. Germline lookup yields CDR1 SGHRS and CDR2 YFSETQ. CDR3 in amino acids: CASRSFNSYNSPLHF. The CDR3 nucleotides are TGCGCCAGCAGGTCATTCAACTCCTATAATTCACCCCTCCACTTT.

This clone was recorded once. The CDR3 region is CASSYRPPTGVNEQFF. The CDR3 nucleotides are TGTGCCAGCAGTTACCGCCCTCCGACAGGGGTCAATGAGCAGTTCTTC. The chain employs TRBV6-5 and TRBJ2-1; 8 bases line up with TRBD1. The CDR3 is 16 amino acids. From germline, CDR1 is MNHEY and CDR2 SVGAGI. V was clipped by 2 bases and J by 6 bases; unmatched bases: 9.

The chain employs TRBV5-1 and TRBJ2-1; maybe TRBD2 (6 bases). Germline assignment: CDR1 SGHRS and CDR2 YFSETQ. Trimming cost V 4 bases and J 3 bases, with 23 bases left between them. The CDR3 length is 18 residues. This chain's CDR3 is CASSRGLQKLTNYNEQFF. The CDR3 coding sequence is TGCGCCAGCAGCAGGGGACTGCAAAAGCTCACAAACTACAATGAGCAGTTCTTC.

The genes are TRBV4-1 and TRBJ1-5; D ambiguous. CDR3 length: 15 residues. V lost 0 bases and J lost 3, with 9 bases in between. The germline gives CDR1 MGHRA, CDR2 YSYEKL. CDR3 sequence (DNA): TGCGCCAGCAGCCAAGAGAGTAGCTCCAATCAGCCCCAGCATTTT. Translation: CASSQESSSNQPQHF.

V and J are TRBV13 and TRBJ2-5, with D unresolved. Germline V gene data show CDR1 as PRHDT and CDR2 as FYEKMQ (reference sequence). V was shortened by 8 bases and J by 5 bases, with 21 bases between the two germline ends. The CDR3 has 15 residues. CDR3 nucleotides: TGTGCCAGCTCCAAAGTAGGCCGGCGGAGTGAGACCCAGTACTTC. This sequence encodes CASSKVGRRSETQYF.

V usage is TRBV4-1 and J usage is TRBJ1-5; D uncertain. In germline, CDR1 is MGHRA, CDR2 YSYEKL. Trimming removed 2 bases at V and 3 bases at J, with 8 bases between. This CDR3 spans 14 amino acids. This CDR3 reads CASSQSFLNQPQHF. In DNA, the CDR3 is TGCGCCAGCAGCCAATCCTTTCTCAATCAGCCCCAGCATTTT.

This clone was counted between two and nine times. J is TRBJ2-7 and V is TRBV11-2; D may be TRBD1 (5 bases). Germline V gene data show CDR1 as SGHAT and CDR2 as FQNNGV. This CDR3 is 14 amino acids long. V was pared by 2 bases and J by 5 bases, with 13 bases between. The CDR3 reads CASSLPGQGHEQYF. The CDR3 nucleotides are TGTGCCAGCAGCTTACCGGGTCAGGGTCACGAGCAGTACTTC.

A remark on this clone: The junction shows a germline mismatch at one end, possibly a read error. The chain employs TRBV9 and TRBJ1-2; unclear D gene. The CDR3 spans 14 residues. Germline-derived CDR1 and CDR2 are SGDLS and YYNGEE. The CDR3 is CASSVSPLGAGLAF. CDR3 coding DNA: TGTGCCAGCAGCGTGAGTCCCCTTGGTGCGGGGTTGGCTTTC.

This clone was counted once. The chain carries TRBV24-1 and TRBJ2-5, with D possibly being TRBD1 (5 bases). Germline CDR1 reads KGHDR; CDR2 reads SFDVKD. The CDR3 extends over 13 amino acids. V was clipped by 6 bases and J by 3 bases, with 10 bases between them. The CDR3 loop reads CATSRAGKETQYF. CDR3 nucleotides: TGTGCCACCAGTAGGGCAGGGAAAGAGACCCAGTACTTC.

This chain connects TRBV28 to TRBJ1-1; 8 positions match TRBD1. Germline CDR1 MDHEN, CDR2 SYDVKM. The trim removed 5 bases at V and 10 bases at J, leaving 6 bases unmatched. CDR3 length: 12 amino acids. Here the CDR3 reads CASSLSTGVAFF. The DNA of the CDR3 is TGTGCCAGCAGTCTTTCGACAGGGGTAGCTTTCTTT.

The chain employs TRBV4-1 and TRBJ2-7, with TRBD2 identical over 10 bases. CDR1 is MGHRA and CDR2 is YSYEKL in the germline V gene. V shed 1 base and J 5 bases; nucleotides not matched to a gene: 8. The CDR3 spans 16 residues. The CDR3 DNA is TGCGCCAGCAGCCAAGTCGCTAGCGGGAGACCCCACGAGCAGTACTTC. Protein product: CASSQVASGRPHEQYF.

The rearrangement links TRBV7-3 to TRBJ1-1; 10 bases fit TRBD1. This CDR3 comprises 14 residues. CDR1 and CDR2 (germline): SGHTA, FQGTGA. J was trimmed by 3 bases and V by 5 bases; bases with no gene match: 3. The CDR3 region is CASSPGQGHTEAFF. CDR3 in DNA: TGTGCCAGCAGCCCGGGACAGGGGCACACTGAAGCTTTCTTT.

The rearrangement links TRBV29-1 to TRBJ2-7; TRBD1 matches 9 bases. V shed 2 bases, J shed 1 base, and the junction held 3 bases outside the gene matches. Germline V gene data show CDR1 as SQVTM and CDR2 as ANQGSEA. The CDR3 length is 14 residues. The CDR3 DNA reads TGCAGCGTTGAAAAGACAGGGGGTTCCTACGAGCAGTACTTC. Encoded protein: CSVEKTGGSYEQYF.

As regards this clone: The sample contains more than one DNA sequence encoding this CDR3. CDR3 sequence: CASSLTENTEAFF. The CDR3 region has the DNA TGTGCCAGCAGTCTGACAGAGAACACTGAAGCTTTCTTT. This chain connects TRBV2 to TRBJ1-1; tentatively, D is TRBD1 (5 bases). Germline V CDR1 and CDR2: SNHLY, FYNNEI. The CDR3 runs to 13 residues. The ends were cut back, 5 bases at V and 1 base at J, with 8 bases in the middle.

This sequence joins TRBV4-1 and TRBJ1-6; TRBD1 aligns across 8 bases. Germline values: CDR1 MGHRA, CDR2 YSYEKL. This CDR3 comprises 16 residues. V gave up 0 bases and J gave up 9 bases; unmatched junction bases: 7. DNA of the CDR3: TGCGCCAGCAGCCAAGAATTCCAGGGGGCAGGTTCACCCCTCCACTTT. Translated, it gives CASSQEFQGAGSPLHF.

The count of this clone is one. The chain joins TRBV3-1 (or the pseudogene TRBV3-2) to TRBJ2-1; 10 nucleotides align to TRBD2. Germline V gene data show CDR1 as LGHDT and CDR2 as YNNKEL (reference sequence). The CDR3 covers 16 residues. V lost 6 bases and J lost 4; bases outside the gene matches: 9. The CDR3 DNA sequence: TGTGCCAGCAGTTCGTTCTGGACTAGCGGTTACAATGAGCAGTTCTTC. Encoded protein: CASSSFWTSGYNEQFF.

The chain employs TRBV13 and TRBJ1-1, with D perhaps matching TRBD1 (5 bases). This CDR3 has 14 residues. Trimming cost V 2 bases and J 6 bases, with 13 bases left between them. Germline V gene data show CDR1 as PRHDT and CDR2 as FYEKMQ (reference sequence). As DNA, the CDR3 is TGTGCCAGCAGCTTATATCGACAGAGCCCTGAAGCTTTCTTT. The encoded protein is CASSLYRQSPEAFF.

The rearrangement uses TRBV19 and TRBJ2-7; a weak D match, TRBD1 (7 bases). CDR1 LNHDA and CDR2 SQIVND come from the germline V gene (reference sequence). Trimming left V 3 bases short and J 3 bases short, with 12 bases between. The CDR3 is 14 amino acids. The CDR3 DNA is TGTGCCAGTAGTATTGGGAGGACAGGCTACGAGCAGTACTTC. Amino acids: CASSIGRTGYEQYF. Full variable domain (rest looked up from reference TRBV19 and TRBJ2-7): DGGITQSPKYLFRKEGQNVTLSCEQNLNHDAMYWYRQDPGQGLRLIYYSQIVNDFQKGDIAEGYSVSREKKESFPLTVTSAQKNPTAFYLCASSIGRTGYEQYFGPGTRLTVT.

The chain employs TRBV5-4 and TRBJ2-5, with TRBD2 as a possible D gene (6 bases). V was pared by 2 bases and J by 5 bases, with 13 bases between. This CDR3 has 14 amino acids. Germline values: CDR1 SGHNT, CDR2 YYREEE (reference sequence). The CDR3 protein is CASSFDVEGETQYF. The CDR3 DNA reads as TGTGCCAGCAGCTTTGACGTGGAGGGGGAGACCCAGTACTTC.

This clone came up a few times. The V call is TRBV5-1, the J call TRBJ2-2; D is perhaps TRBD1 (5 bases). The V gene lost 1 base and the J gene lost 7 bases, with 11 bases spanning the gap. The germline CDR1 and CDR2 sequences are SGHRS and YFSETQ. This CDR3 contains 14 residues. CDR3 bases: TGCGCCAGCAGCTTGCAGGGATTGGGCGGGGAGCTGTTTTTT. Protein: CASSLQGLGGELFF.

The V call is TRBV7-9, the J call TRBJ2-1; TRBD2 matches at 7 bases. With 8 bases clipped from V and 0 bases from J, the junction kept 4 bases outside the gene matches. CDR3 length equals 14 residues. CDR1 SEHNR and CDR2 FQNEAQ come from the germline V gene (reference sequence). The CDR3 loop reads CASGTSDSYNEQFF. Written as DNA, the CDR3 is TGTGCCAGCGGCACTAGCGACTCCTACAATGAGCAGTTCTTC.

This chain connects TRBV28 to TRBJ1-1; D may be TRBD1 (6 bases). There are 13 residues in the CDR3. CDR1 is MDHEN, CDR2 SYDVKM, per germline. V lost 3 bases to trimming and J lost 11 bases, with 16 bases between them. In nucleotides, the CDR3 is TGTGCCAGCAGTTTTTTCAGGGGTGGGAGCGCTTTCTTT. Translated, it gives CASSFFRGGSAFF.

This clone was picked up one time. This chain joins TRBV7-9 and TRBJ2-2; D is unresolved. This CDR3 comprises 14 residues. Germline V gene sequence: CDR1 SEHNR, CDR2 FQNEAQ (reference sequence). V shed 2 bases and J shed 7 bases, with 11 bases lying between them. The CDR3 DNA sequence: TGTGCCAGCAGCTTACCACAGATGTACGGGGAGCTGTTTTTT. This sequence encodes CASSLPQMYGELFF.

The chain joins TRBV7-2 to TRBJ2-1, with D perhaps TRBD2 (5 bases). Looked up from germline, CDR1 is SGHTA and CDR2 is FQGNSA. This CDR3 is built from 15 residues. V gave up 4 bases and J gave up 7 bases, with 17 bases separating them. For the CDR3, the DNA is TGTGCCAGCAGCTCCGGCGGAGTAGCGAGGAATGAGCAGTTCTTC. Amino acid sequence: CASSSGGVARNEQFF.